This T cell receptor beta chain comes out of a study of control samples from healthy donors and cancer patients (dated by TCRdb to 2020 to 2022). CDR1 and CDR2 are read off the germline V gene as MNHNS and SASEGT. The CDR3, cysteine through phenylalanine, is 15 amino acids long. The sequence is cut down to CDR3 DNA, 45 bases in frame from base 1. V was cut back by 0 bases and J by 3 bases, leaving a gap of 12 bases between them. Library method: the immunoSEQ multiplex PCR assay. TCRdb stores this immuneACCESS table with in-frame sequences only. Part of the clones is absent; in the studies checked, under half of the shortfall reflects unresolved V genes, and no reason is known for the rest. This sample lists approximately 180,000 clones; approximately 94% were detected once. The top ten clones comprise 1.1% to 1.5% of the sample. On this clone itself: Its antigen specificity is not known. The sample holds no much larger clone one base away, and base qualities are not on file.

The rearranged segments are TRBV6-1 and TRBJ2-7, with an unclear D gene assignment. The clonotype originates from a woman younger than 30 in good health. The sequencing input was blood. The sequenced DNA is TGTGCCAGCAGTGAAGCCGACACCTACTACTACGAGCAGTACTTC. The encoded protein is CASSEADTYYYEQYF.